This T cell receptor (beta chain) was captured by sequencing in a study of regulatory T cells in long-lasting Graves disease. Study-level results: The study found persistent patients shared more public clonotypes (2,741) than new patients (966). Gene preferences differed: TRBV28, TRBJ1-2, TRBJ2-5 in persistent cases.

As to this clonotype: Antigen: not known.

To make TCR beta libraries, researchers used iRepertoire HTBI primers and Arm-PCR of CDR3 regions. TCRdb re-derived calls from the multiplex PCR reads in MiXCR, one entry per CDR3 protein. The sample has around 420,000 distinct CDR3 sequences; around 15% are singletons. Germline CDR1 reads LNHDA; CDR2 reads SQIVND (reference sequence). This CDR3 spans 14 amino acids. V lost 6 bases and J lost 8; bases outside the gene matches: 6. The time point: newly diagnosed GD, antithyroid drugs for less than 3 months. Following extraction of RNA from PBMCs, that RNA was used to make the TCR library. Patients with Graves' disease were diagnosed by American Thyroid Association guidelines. Those enrolled as patients came out of an endocrinology department in Xi'an, China.

The specimen was peripheral blood mononuclear cells (PBMCs), collected at new diagnosis, from a patient treated with antithyroid drugs. The TCR was taken from a female donor with Graves disease. J is TRBJ1-4 and V is TRBV19; 10 bases line up with TRBD1. The DNA for the CDR3 is TGTGCCAGTAGAACCGGGACAGGGGCCGAAAAACTGTTTTTT. It yields the protein CASRTGTGAEKLFF.